The 9 T cell receptor beta chains below were found in one sample sequenced in a study of beta chain features in type 1 diabetes. Expressed TCRB transcripts were sequenced because the isolated RNA had all been reverse transcribed beforehand. Clones were sequenced by immunoSEQ multiplex PCR, and TCRdb holds only the in-frame ones, with some missing. The sample records under 450,000 clones, approximately 15% being singletons. The sample consisted of naive CD4+ T cells from blood. The receptor set was obtained from a man aged 25 to 40 in good health.

This chain connects TRBV9 to TRBJ1-2; 7 nucleotides agree with TRBD1. Germline CDR1 SGDLS, CDR2 YYNGEE. J lost 2 bases, V lost 1 base, and 11 bases had no gene match. The CDR3 has 17 residues. This chain's CDR3 is CASSVTSRGPQNYGYTF. The CDR3, as DNA: TGTGCCAGCAGCGTAACAAGTAGGGGGCCCCAGAACTATGGCTACACCTTC.

The V and J genes are TRBV7-8 and TRBJ2-3, with TRBD2 identical over 10 bases. Germline V gene data show CDR1 as SGHVS and CDR2 as FQNEAQ. This CDR3 comprises 16 residues. Unmatched junction bases numbered 10, after V lost 5 bases and J lost 5 bases. CDR3 in amino acids: CASSQNSGGARDTQYF. The CDR3 DNA is TGTGCCAGCAGCCAAAACAGCGGGGGGGCTAGAGATACGCAGTATTTT.

The chain uses TRBV9 and TRBJ2-2, with D tentatively TRBD1 or TRBD2 (5 bases each). Trimming left V 0 bases short and J 7 bases short, with 7 bases between. The CDR3 runs 13 residues. CDR1 and CDR2 from the germline V gene are SGDLS and YYNGEE. The CDR3: CASSVAGGGELFF. CDR3 bases: TGTGCCAGCAGCGTAGCTGGGGGCGGGGAGCTGTTTTTT.

The gene calls are TRBV4-1 and TRBJ2-7; no firm D call. This CDR3 region has 15 residues. Trimming removed 0 bases from V and 3 bases from J, with 12 bases in between. Germline V lookup: CDR1 MGHRA, CDR2 YSYEKL. The CDR3 sequence is CASSQDHGRNYEQYF. CDR3 DNA sequence: TGCGCCAGCAGCCAAGATCATGGCAGGAACTACGAGCAGTACTTC.

The chain joins TRBV5-1 to TRBJ2-1; D is unresolved. Germline values: CDR1 SGHRS, CDR2 YFSETQ. CDR3 length equals 15 residues. The V end was cut by 0 bases, the J end by 4 bases, with 11 bases between. The CDR3 nucleotides are TGCGCCAGCAGCTTGGCCAACCCAGATTACAATGAGCAGTTCTTC. This translates into CASSLANPDYNEQFF.

V gene TRBV9 combines with J gene TRBJ2-5; D might be TRBD1 or TRBD2, each matching 5 bases. V lost 0 bases, J lost 1 base, and 10 bases lay in between. The CDR3 is made up of 15 amino acids. Germline CDR1 and CDR2: SGDLS and YYNGEE. This chain's CDR3 is CASSVAPGTQETQYF. The CDR3 DNA reads TGTGCCAGCAGCGTAGCTCCAGGGACCCAAGAGACCCAGTACTTC.

The V gene is TRBV27, the J gene TRBJ1-2, with no clear D. With 0 bases removed from V and 3 bases from J, the gap between germline ends came to 8 bases. Germline assignment: CDR1 MNHEY and CDR2 SMNVEV (reference sequence). The CDR3 spans 14 residues. CDR3 nucleotides: TGTGCCAGCAGTTTATCTTTCCGTGACTATGGCTACACCTTC. It codes for CASSLSFRDYGYTF.

The table lists this clone with a few counts. The V gene is TRBV7-7, the J gene TRBJ2-6; D gene ambiguous. CDR1 and CDR2 from the germline V gene are SSHAT and FNYEAQ (reference sequence). The CDR3 totals 10 residues. The CDR3 sequence: CARGANVLTF. In DNA, the CDR3 is TGTGCTAGAGGGGCCAACGTCCTGACTTTC.

This clone was seen a few times. This chain connects TRBV7-2 to TRBJ2-7; D assignment may be TRBD1 or TRBD2 (5 bases each). CDR1 is SGHTA, CDR2 FQGNSA, per germline. Trimming took 3 bases from V and 0 from J, leaving 12 bases between them. This CDR3 is 15 amino acids long. CDR3 DNA: TGTGCCAGCAGCTTGGGACCGTCCAGCTCCTACGAGCAGTACTTC. Protein: CASSLGPSSSYEQYF.